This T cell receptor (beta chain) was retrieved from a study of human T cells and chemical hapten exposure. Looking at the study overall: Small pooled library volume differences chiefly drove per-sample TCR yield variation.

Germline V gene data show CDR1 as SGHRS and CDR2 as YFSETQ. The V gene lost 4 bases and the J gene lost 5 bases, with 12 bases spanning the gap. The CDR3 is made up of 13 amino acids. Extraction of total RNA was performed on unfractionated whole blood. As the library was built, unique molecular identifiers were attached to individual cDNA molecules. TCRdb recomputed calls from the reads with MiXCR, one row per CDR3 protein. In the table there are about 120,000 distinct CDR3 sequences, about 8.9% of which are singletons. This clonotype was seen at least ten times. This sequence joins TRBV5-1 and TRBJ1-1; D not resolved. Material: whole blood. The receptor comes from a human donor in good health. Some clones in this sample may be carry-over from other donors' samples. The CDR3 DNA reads TGCGCCAGCAGCAGGCCAGGAGCTACTGAAGCTTTCTTT. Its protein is CASSRPGATEAFF. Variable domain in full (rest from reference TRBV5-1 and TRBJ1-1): KAGVTQTPRYLIKTRGQQVTLSCSPISGHRSVSWYQQTPGQGLQFLFEYFSETQRNKGNFPGRFSGRQFSNSRSEMNVSTLELGDSALYLCASSRPGATEAFFGQGTRLTVV.